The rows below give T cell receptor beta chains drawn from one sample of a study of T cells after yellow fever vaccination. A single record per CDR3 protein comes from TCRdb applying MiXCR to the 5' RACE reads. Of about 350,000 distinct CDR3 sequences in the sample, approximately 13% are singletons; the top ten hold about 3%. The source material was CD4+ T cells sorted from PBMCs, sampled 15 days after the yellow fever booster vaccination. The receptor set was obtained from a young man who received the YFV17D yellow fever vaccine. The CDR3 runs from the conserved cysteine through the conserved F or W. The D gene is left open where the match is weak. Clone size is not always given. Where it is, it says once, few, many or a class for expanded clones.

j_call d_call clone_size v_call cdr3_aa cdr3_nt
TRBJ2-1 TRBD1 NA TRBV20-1 CSARRYRGVLNEQFF TGCAGTGCTAGACGTTACAGGGGCGTTCTTAATGAGCAGTTCTTC
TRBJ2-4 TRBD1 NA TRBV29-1 CSVGTGDIQYF TGCAGCGTTGGGACAGGGGACATTCAGTACTTC
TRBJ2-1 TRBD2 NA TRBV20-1 CSARGGYLLYNEQFF TGCAGTGCTCGCGGGGGGTACCTACTCTACAATGAGCAGTTCTTC
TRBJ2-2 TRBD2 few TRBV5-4 CASSSTSGDPGELFF TGTGCCAGCAGCTCGACTAGCGGGGACCCCGGGGAGCTGTTTTTT
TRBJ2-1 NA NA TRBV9 CASGGAVYNEQFF TGTGCCAGCGGGGGGGCAGTCTACAATGAGCAGTTCTTC
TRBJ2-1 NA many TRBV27 CASSLGVGSYNEQFF TGTGCCAGCAGTTTAGGTGTTGGGTCCTACAATGAGCAGTTCTTC
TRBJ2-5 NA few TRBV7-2 CASSPSGAQETQYF TGTGCCAGCAGCCCCTCCGGGGCGCAAGAGACCCAGTACTTC
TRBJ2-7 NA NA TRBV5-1 CASSSEPGGTVSEQYF TGCGCCAGCAGCTCCGAACCGGGAGGGACAGTCAGTGAGCAGTACTTC
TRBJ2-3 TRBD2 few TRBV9 CASSVAFGEGNTQYF TGTGCCAGCAGCGTAGCTTTCGGGGAGGGGAATACGCAGTATTTT
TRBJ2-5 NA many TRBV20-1 CSATRGHILETQYF TGCAGTGCTACAAGGGGCCATATCCTGGAGACCCAGTACTTC
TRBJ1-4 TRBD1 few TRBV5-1 CASSYGTGGFDEKLFF TGCGCCAGCAGCTACGGGACAGGGGGCTTCGATGAAAAACTGTTTTTT